The 3 T cell receptor beta chains reported below all come from one sample, sequenced in a study of blood T cell repertoires in COVID-19. Assay used: immunoSEQ multiplex PCR; TCRdb lists only in-frame clones, some missing. The sample lists 90,000 to 120,000 clones; around 83% were seen once. The sequenced sample was peripheral blood. The source is a woman older than 75 with active or convalescent COVID-19.

This chain links TRBV23-1 with TRBJ2-7; 8 bases match TRBD2. TRBV23-1 is recorded as an ORF, its role being uncertain. J lost 4 bases, V lost 3 bases, and 11 bases had no gene match. This CDR3 has 16 residues. In nucleotides, the CDR3 is TGCGCCAGCAGTCAGCAAAGGGCGGGGGGCGAATACGAGCAGTACTTC. Amino acids: CASSQQRAGGEYEQYF.

The chain has TRBV4-1 and TRBJ2-5; TRBD1 aligns across 9 bases. The V and J ends lost 1 base and 5 bases, in that order; junction bases with no gene match: 5. Germline CDR1 and CDR2: MGHRA and YSYEKL. The CDR3 totals 15 residues. Written as DNA, the CDR3 is TGCGCCAGCAGCCAAGGTACAGGGGGCGGTGAGACCCAGTACTTC. Amino acid sequence: CASSQGTGGGETQYF.

The V gene is TRBV28, the J gene TRBJ2-7; no clear D. CDR3 length equals 13 residues. V was cut by 8 bases and J by 6 bases, with 17 bases left in between. Germline V CDR1 and CDR2: MDHEN, SYDVKM. CDR3 loop: CASLRRVPGEQYF. CDR3 nucleotides: TGTGCCAGCCTTCGACGGGTCCCGGGCGAGCAGTACTTC.